These 4 T cell receptor beta chains were all obtained from the same sample, sequenced in a study of cytomegalovirus exposure and HLA in healthy donors. 13 Jbeta primers and 60 Vbeta primers were used for the PCR. The assay was immunoSEQ multiplex PCR, and TCRdb's table has in-frame clones only and misses some. This table has tens of thousands of clones, roughly 70% appearing once. The sequencing sample was made of PBMCs. Receptors were obtained from a man under 40 in good health and CMV-seronegative.

The chain employs TRBV7-8 and TRBJ1-5; the D gene is possibly TRBD1 (6 bases). Looked up from germline, CDR1 is SGHVS and CDR2 is FQNEAQ. The CDR3 extends over 15 amino acids. Trimming shortened V by 2 bases and J by 0 bases, and 8 bases separated the two germline ends. In DNA form, the CDR3 reads TGTGCCAGCAGCTTATTACAGGGTAGCAATCAGCCCCAGCATTTT. Encoded protein: CASSLLQGSNQPQHF.

In DNA, the CDR3 is TGTGCCAGCAGTACAGGGGGCTATGAGACCCAGTACTTC. Protein product: CASSTGGYETQYF. The chain recombines TRBV9 with TRBJ2-5, with 9 bases matching TRBD1. Trimming at V came to 5 bases and at J to 5 bases, leaving 4 bases not matched to a gene. The germline CDR1 and CDR2 sequences are SGDLS and YYNGEE. The CDR3 extends over 13 amino acids.

The genes are TRBV2 and TRBJ1-4; 7 nucleotides match TRBD1. The V gene's germline CDR1 is SNHLY and CDR2 FYNNEI. J was trimmed by 1 base and V by 4 bases; bases with no gene match: 3. The CDR3 has 15 amino acids. The CDR3 spells CASSVGTVTNEKLFF. The DNA for the CDR3 is TGTGCCAGCAGTGTAGGGACAGTAACTAATGAAAAACTGTTTTTT.

In regard to this clone: This sample includes further DNA sequences coding for the same CDR3. The chain uses TRBV19 and TRBJ2-7; 10 bases are shared with TRBD2. The CDR3 contains 13 residues. V dropped 8 bases and J dropped 2; count of bases not matched to a gene: 3. Germline CDR1 is LNHDA and CDR2 is SQIVND (reference sequence). CDR3 sequence reads: CASSTSGAYEQYF. CDR3 nucleotides: TGTGCCAGTTCTACTAGCGGGGCCTACGAGCAGTACTTC. The full variable domain, its missing parts supplied by reference TRBV19 and TRBJ2-7, is DGGITQSPKYLFRKEGQNVTLSCEQNLNHDAMYWYRQDPGQGLRLIYYSQIVNDFQKGDIAEGYSVSREKKESFPLTVTSAQKNPTAFYLCASSTSGAYEQYFGPGTRLTVT.